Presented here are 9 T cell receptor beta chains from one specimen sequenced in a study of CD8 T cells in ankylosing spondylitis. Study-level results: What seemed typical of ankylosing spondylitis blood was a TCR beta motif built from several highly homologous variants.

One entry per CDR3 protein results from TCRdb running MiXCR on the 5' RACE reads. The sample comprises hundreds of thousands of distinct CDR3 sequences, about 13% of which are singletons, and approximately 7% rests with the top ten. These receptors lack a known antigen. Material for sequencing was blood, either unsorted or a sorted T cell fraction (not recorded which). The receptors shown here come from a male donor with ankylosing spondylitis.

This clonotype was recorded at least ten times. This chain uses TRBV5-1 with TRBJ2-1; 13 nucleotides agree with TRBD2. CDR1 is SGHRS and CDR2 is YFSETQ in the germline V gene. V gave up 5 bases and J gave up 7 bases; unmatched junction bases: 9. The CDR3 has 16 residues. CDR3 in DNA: TGCGCCAGCAGTCCTCGGACTAGCGGGGGAGGGAATGAGCAGTTCTTC. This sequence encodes CASSPRTSGGGNEQFF.

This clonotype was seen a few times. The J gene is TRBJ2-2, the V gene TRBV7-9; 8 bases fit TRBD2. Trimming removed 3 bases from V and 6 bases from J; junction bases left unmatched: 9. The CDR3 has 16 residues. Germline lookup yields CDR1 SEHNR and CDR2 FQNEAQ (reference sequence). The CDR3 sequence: CASSFLRGRLSGELFF. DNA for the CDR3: TGTGCCAGCAGCTTTCTCCGCGGGAGGTTGTCCGGGGAGCTGTTTTTT. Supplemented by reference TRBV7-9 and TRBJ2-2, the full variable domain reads DTGVSQNPRHKITKRGQNVTFRCDPISEHNRLYWYRQTLGQGPEFLTYFQNEAQLEKSRLLSDRFSAERPKGSFSTLEIQRTEQGDSAMYLCASSFLRGRLSGELFFGEGSRLTVL.

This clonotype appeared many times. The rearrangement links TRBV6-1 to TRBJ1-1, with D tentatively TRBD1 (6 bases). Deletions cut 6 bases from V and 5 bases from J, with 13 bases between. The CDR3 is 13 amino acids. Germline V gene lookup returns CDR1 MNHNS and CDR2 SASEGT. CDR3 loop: CASSPGGRTEAFF. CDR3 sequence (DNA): TGTGCCAGCAGCCCGGGGGGCCGGACTGAAGCTTTCTTT.

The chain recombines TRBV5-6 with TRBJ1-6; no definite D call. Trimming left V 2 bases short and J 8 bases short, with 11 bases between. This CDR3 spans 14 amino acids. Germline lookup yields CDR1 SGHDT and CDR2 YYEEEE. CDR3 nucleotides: TGTGCCAGCAGCTTCAGGTTCGGGGATTCACCCCTCCACTTT. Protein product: CASSFRFGDSPLHF.

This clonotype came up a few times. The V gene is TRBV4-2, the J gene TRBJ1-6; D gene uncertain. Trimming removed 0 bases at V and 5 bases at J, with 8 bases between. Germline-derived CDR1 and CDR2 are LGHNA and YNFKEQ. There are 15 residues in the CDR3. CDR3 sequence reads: CASSQERSHNSPLHF. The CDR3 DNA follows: TGTGCCAGCAGCCAAGAGCGTAGCCATAATTCACCCCTCCACTTT.

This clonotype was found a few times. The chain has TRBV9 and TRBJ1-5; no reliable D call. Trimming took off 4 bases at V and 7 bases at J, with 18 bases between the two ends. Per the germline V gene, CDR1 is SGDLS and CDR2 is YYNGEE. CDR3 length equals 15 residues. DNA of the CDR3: TGTGCCAGCAGCCCAGACCCCCGGGGTGGGCAGCCCCAGCATTTT. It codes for CASSPDPRGGQPQHF.

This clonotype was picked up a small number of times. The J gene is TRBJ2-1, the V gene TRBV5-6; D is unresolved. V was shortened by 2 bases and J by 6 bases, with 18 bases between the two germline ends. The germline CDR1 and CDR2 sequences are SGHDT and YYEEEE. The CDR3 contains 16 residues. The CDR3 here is CASSFISASSGNEQFF. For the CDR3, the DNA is TGTGCCAGCAGCTTCATCTCCGCCTCGTCGGGCAATGAGCAGTTCTTC. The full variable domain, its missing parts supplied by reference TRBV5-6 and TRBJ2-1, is DAGVTQSPTHLIKTRGQQVTLRCSPKSGHDTVSWYQQALGQGPQFIFQYYEEEERQRGNFPDRFSGHQFPNYSSELNVNALLLGDSALYLCASSFISASSGNEQFFGPGTRLTVL.

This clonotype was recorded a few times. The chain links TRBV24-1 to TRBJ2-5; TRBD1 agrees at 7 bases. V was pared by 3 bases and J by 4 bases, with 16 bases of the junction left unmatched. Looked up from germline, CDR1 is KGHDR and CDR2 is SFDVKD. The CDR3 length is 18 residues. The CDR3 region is CATSDPYPTGTAGETQYF. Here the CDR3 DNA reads TGTGCCACCAGTGATCCCTACCCGACAGGGACGGCGGGAGAGACCCAGTACTTC.

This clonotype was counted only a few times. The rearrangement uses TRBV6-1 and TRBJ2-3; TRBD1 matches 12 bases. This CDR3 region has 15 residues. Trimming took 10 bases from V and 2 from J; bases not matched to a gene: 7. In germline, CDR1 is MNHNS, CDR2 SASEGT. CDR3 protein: CAIRDRGRNTDTQYF. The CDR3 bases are TGTGCCATTAGGGACAGGGGGCGAAACACAGATACGCAGTATTTT.